The TCR beta chain under discussion was sequenced for a study of T-cell memory formation after mild COVID-19. The wider study: Among the donors, TCR clusters were largely specific to each donor.

Germline V gene lookup returns CDR1 KGHDR and CDR2 SFDVKD. CDR3 length: 14 residues. Trimming shortened V by 1 base and J by 6 bases, and 10 bases separated the two germline ends. The study's findings and limits: Later expanders leaned CD4+, whereas day 15 to 85 contracting clones were balanced CD4/CD8. Cross-reactive memory apparently joined, as some responding clones appeared in pre-infection memory.

The sample holds many counts of this clonotype. Its antigen is undetermined. Each CDR3 protein is one row after TCRdb ran MiXCR on the 5' RACE reads. The sample consists of 30,000 to 45,000 distinct CDR3 sequences, approximately 10% of them appearing once. Sequenced material: PBMCs or a T cell subset sorted from them (not recorded which). This clonotype originated in a man younger than 30 who had mild COVID-19 (a few samples of this study predate the infection). Cell type and time point are not known. V is TRBV24-1 and J is TRBJ2-3; D might be TRBD2 (6 bases). DNA for the CDR3: TGTGCCACCAGTGATTTCGGGGGAGCCGATACGCAGTATTTT. This gives the protein CATSDFGGADTQYF.